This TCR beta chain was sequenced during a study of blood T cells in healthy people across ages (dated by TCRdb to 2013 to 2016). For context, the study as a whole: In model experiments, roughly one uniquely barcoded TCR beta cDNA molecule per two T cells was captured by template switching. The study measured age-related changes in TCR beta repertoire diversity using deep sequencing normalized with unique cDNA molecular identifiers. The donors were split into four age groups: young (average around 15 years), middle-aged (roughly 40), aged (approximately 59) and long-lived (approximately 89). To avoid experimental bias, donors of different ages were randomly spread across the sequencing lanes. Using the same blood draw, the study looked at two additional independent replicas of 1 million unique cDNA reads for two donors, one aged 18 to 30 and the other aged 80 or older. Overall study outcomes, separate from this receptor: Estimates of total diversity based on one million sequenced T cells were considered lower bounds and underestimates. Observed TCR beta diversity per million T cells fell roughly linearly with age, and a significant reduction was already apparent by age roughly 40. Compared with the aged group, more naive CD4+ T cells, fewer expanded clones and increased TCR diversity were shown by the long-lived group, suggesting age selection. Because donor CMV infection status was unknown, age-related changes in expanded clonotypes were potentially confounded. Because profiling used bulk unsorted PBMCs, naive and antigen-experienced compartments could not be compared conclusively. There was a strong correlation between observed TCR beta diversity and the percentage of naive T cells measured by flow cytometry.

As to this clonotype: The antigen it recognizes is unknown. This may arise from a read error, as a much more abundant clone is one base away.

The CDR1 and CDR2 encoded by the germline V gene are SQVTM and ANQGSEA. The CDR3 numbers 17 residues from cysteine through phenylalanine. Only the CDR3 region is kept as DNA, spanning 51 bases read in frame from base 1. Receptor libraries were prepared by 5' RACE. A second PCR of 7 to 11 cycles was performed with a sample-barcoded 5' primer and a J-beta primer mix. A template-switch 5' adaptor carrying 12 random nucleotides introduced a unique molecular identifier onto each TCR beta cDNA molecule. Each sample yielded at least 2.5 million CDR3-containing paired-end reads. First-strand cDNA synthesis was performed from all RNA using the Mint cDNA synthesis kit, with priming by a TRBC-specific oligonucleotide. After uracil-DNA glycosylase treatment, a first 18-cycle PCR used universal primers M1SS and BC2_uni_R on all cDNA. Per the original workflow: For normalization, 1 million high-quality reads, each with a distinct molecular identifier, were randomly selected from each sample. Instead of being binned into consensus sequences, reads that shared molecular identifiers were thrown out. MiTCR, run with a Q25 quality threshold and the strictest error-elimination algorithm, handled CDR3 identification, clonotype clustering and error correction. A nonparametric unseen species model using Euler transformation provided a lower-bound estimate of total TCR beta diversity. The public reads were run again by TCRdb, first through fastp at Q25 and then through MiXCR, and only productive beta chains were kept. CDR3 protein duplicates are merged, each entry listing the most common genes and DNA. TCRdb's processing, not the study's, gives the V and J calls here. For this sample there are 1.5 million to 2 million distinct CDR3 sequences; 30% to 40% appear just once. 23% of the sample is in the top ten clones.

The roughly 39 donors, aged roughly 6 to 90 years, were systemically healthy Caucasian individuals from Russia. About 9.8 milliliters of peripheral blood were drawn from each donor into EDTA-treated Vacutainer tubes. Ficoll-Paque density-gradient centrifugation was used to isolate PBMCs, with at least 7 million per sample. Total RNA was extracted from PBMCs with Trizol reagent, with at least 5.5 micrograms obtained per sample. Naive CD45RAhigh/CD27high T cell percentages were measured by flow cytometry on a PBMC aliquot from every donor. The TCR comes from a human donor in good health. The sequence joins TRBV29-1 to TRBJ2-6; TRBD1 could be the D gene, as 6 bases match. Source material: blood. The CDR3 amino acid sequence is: CSVEGTHGPSGANVRTF. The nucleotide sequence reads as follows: TGCAGCGTTGAGGGGACACATGGACCCTCTGGGGCCAACGTCCGGACTTTC.